Detailed here is one T cell receptor beta chain. Its antigen is unknown. The study excluded patients with uncontrolled infection, other autoimmune disease, pregnancy or lactation. Germline values: CDR1 SGDLS, CDR2 YYNGEE. CDR3 length equals 19 residues. Trimming removed 0 bases from V and 4 bases from J; junction bases left unmatched: 10. Amplified regions were TCR beta CDR3 sequences from RNA transcripts. HTBI primers were the set used in a first-round RT-PCR of the TCR CDR3. TCRdb redid the calling of the multiplex PCR reads with MiXCR, one entry per CDR3 protein. The repertoire includes approximately 490,000 distinct CDR3 sequences, approximately 23% of them detected once, and under 55% sits in the top ten. The sample comes from a study of T cells in Graves' hyperthyroidism and ophthalmopathy. Study details: Blood was drawn when the patient was first diagnosed and still untreated.

Study outcomes and limitations: The model identified upcoming ophthalmopathy a median approximately 6.4 months ahead of onset.

The chain has TRBV9 and TRBJ2-1; TRBD2 matches 13 bases. This receptor was obtained from a woman in her 70s with Graves' ophthalmopathy. Sequenced: blood. The CDR3 is CASSVAPLTSGRVYNEQFF. The CDR3 bases are TGTGCCAGCAGCGTAGCTCCACTCACTAGCGGGAGGGTGTACAATGAGCAGTTCTTC.